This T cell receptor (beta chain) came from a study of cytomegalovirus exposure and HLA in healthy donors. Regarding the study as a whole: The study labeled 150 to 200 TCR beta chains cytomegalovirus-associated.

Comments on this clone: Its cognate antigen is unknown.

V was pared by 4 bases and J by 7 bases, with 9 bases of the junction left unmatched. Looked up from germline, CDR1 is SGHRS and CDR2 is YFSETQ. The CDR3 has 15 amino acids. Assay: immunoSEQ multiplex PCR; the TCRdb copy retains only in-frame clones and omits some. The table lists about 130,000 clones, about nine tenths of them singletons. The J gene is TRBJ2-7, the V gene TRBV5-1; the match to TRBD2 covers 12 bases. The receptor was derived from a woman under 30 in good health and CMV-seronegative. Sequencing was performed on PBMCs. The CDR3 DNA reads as TGCGCCAGCAGCCGACTAGCGGGGGAATCGGGGGAGCAGTACTTC. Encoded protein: CASSRLAGESGEQYF.